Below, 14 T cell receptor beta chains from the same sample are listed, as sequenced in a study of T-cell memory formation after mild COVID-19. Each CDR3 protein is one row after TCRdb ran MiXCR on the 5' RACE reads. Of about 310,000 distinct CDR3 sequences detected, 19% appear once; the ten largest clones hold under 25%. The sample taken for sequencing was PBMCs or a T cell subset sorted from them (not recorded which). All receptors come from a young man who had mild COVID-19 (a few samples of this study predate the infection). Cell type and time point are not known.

In DNA form, the CDR3 reads TGTGCCAGCAGCCCCCGTCCCGGGACAGGGTCGGGCAAAAACATTCAGTACTTC. Translated, it gives CASSPRPGTGSGKNIQYF. The chain links TRBV28 to TRBJ2-4; 9 bases agree with TRBD1. The V gene's germline CDR1 is MDHEN and CDR2 SYDVKM. V dropped 6 bases and J dropped 3; count of bases not matched to a gene: 15. The CDR3 totals 18 residues. The entire variable domain, with the rest obtained from reference TRBV28 and TRBJ2-4, is as follows: DVKVTQSSRYLVKRTGEKVFLECVQDMDHENMFWYRQDPGLGLRLIYFSYDVKMKEKGDIPEGYSVSREKKERFSLILESASTNQTSMYLCASSPRPGTGSGKNIQYFGAGTRLSVL.

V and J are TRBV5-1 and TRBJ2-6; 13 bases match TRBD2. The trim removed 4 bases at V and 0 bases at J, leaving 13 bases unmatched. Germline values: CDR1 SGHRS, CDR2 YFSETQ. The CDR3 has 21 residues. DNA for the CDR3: TGCGCCAGCAGCAAACCGGGACTAGCGGGGCCCCGAAGCTCTGGGGCCAACGTCCTGACTTTC. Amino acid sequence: CASSKPGLAGPRSSGANVLTF.

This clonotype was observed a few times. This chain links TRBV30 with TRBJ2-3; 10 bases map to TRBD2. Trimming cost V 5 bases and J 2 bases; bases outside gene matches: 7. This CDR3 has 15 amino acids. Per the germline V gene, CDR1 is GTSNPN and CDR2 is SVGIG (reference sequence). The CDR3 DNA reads TGTGCCTGGCAAAGAGCGGGGGGGCCCACAGATACGCAGTATTTT. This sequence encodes CAWQRAGGPTDTQYF.

The CDR3: CASSLVGPVGETQYF. Here the CDR3 DNA reads TGTGCCAGCAGCTTAGTAGGCCCCGTCGGAGAGACCCAGTACTTC. V is TRBV7-2 and J is TRBJ2-5; D unresolved. Germline CDR1 reads SGHTA; CDR2 reads FQGNSA. The CDR3 consists of 15 residues. V lost 1 base, J lost 4 bases, and 13 bases lay in between. The full variable domain, its missing parts supplied by reference TRBV7-2 and TRBJ2-5, is GAGVSQSPSNKVTEKGKDVELRCDPISGHTALYWYRQSLGQGLEFLIYFQGNSAPDKSGLPSDRFSAERTGGSVSTLTIQRTQQEDSAVYLCASSLVGPVGETQYFGPGTRLLVL.

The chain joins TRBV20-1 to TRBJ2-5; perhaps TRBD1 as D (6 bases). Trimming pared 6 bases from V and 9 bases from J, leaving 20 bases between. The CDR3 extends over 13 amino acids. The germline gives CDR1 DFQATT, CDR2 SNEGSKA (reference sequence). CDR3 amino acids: CSAAGTSRVAQYF. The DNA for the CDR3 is TGCAGTGCGGCCGGGACATCAAGAGTGGCCCAGTACTTC.

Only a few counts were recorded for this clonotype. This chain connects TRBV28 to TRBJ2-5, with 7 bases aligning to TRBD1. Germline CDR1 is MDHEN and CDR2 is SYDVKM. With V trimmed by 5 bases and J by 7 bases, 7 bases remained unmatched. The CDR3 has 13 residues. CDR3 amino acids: CASSRQGEVTQYF. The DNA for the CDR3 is TGTGCCAGCAGTAGACAGGGAGAGGTGACCCAGTACTTC.

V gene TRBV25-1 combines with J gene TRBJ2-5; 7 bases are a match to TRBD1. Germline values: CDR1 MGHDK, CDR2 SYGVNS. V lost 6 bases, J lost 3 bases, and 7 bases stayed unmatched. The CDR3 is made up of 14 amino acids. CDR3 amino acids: CASRPLGTEETQYF. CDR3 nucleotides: TGTGCCAGCAGGCCCCTCGGGACAGAAGAGACCCAGTACTTC.

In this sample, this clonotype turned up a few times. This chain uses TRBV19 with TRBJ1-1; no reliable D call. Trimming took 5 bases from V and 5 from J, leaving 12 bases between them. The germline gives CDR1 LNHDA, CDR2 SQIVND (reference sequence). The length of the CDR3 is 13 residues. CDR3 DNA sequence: TGTGCCAGTAGTCGTTTGGCTGGGACTGAAGCTTTCTTT. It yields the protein CASSRLAGTEAFF. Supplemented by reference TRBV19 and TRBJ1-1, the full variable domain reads DGGITQSPKYLFRKEGQNVTLSCEQNLNHDAMYWYRQDPGQGLRLIYYSQIVNDFQKGDIAEGYSVSREKKESFPLTVTSAQKNPTAFYLCASSRLAGTEAFFGQGTRLTVV.

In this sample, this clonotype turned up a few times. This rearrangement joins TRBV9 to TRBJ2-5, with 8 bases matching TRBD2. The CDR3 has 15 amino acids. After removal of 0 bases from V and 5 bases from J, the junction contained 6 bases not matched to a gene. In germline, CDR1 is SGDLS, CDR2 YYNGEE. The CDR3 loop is CASSVAGGLVETQYF. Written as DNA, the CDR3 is TGTGCCAGCAGCGTAGCGGGGGGGCTGGTTGAGACCCAGTACTTC.

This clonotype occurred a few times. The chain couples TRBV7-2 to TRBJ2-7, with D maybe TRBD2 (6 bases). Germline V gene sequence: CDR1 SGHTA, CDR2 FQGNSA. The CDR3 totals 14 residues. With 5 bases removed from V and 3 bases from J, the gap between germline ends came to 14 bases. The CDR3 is CASSQSGRDYEQYF. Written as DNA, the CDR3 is TGTGCCAGCAGCCAAAGCGGGCGCGACTACGAGCAGTACTTC.

CDR3 nucleotides: TGCAGTGCTAGAGATATCAGTCGGACAGGGTACGATGAGCAGTTCTTC. Protein: CSARDISRTGYDEQFF. The chain joins TRBV20-1 to TRBJ2-1; 8 bases are a match to TRBD1. CDR1 and CDR2 (germline): DFQATT, SNEGSKA (reference sequence). The CDR3 contains 16 residues. The junction had 12 bases not matched to a gene; V was cut back by 0 bases and J by 8 bases.

This CDR3 is CASSDEGPPSGSPLHF. CDR3 sequence (DNA): TGTGCCAGCAGTGATGAGGGACCGCCGAGCGGCTCACCCCTCCACTTT. The V gene is TRBV6-4, the J gene TRBJ1-6; maybe TRBD1 (5 bases). Trimming stripped 3 bases from V and 10 bases from J, with 19 bases between. CDR1 is MRHNA and CDR2 is SNTAGT in the germline V gene. The CDR3 length is 16 residues.

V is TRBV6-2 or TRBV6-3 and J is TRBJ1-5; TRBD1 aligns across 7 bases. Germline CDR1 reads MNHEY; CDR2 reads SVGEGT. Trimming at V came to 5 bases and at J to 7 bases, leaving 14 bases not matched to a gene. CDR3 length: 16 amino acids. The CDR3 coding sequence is TGTGCCAGCAGTCCACCGGCGACAGGGAAAAGACAGCCCCAGCATTTT. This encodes CASSPPATGKRQPQHF.

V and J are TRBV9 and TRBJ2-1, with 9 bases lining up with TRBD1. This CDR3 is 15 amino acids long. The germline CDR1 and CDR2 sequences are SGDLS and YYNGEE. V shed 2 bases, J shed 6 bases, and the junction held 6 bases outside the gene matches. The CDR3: CASSVGQGIGNEQFF. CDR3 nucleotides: TGTGCCAGCAGCGTTGGACAGGGGATAGGCAATGAGCAGTTCTTC.